The 18 T cell receptor beta chains below all came from one sample that was sequenced in a study of T-cell reconstitution after alpha-beta-depleted transplantation in children. A library of TCRbeta sequences, prepared with unique molecular identifiers, was generated. Each CDR3 protein gets one entry after TCRdb re-called the PCR reads with MiXCR. Of around 800,000 distinct CDR3 sequences detected, roughly 15% appear once; the ten largest clones hold around 4.5%. The sample was PBMCs, mostly from graft donor cells, taken 360 days after TCRalphabeta/CD19-depleted stem cell transplant. These receptors were taken from a male patient younger than 18 who had a stem cell transplant for acute lymphoblastic leukemia, so the T cells may come from the graft donor.

This clonotype was seen more than once but under ten times. CDR3 loop: CAISDTPWGYEQYF. The CDR3 region has the DNA TGTGCCATCAGTGATACCCCTTGGGGGTACGAGCAGTACTTC. V gene TRBV10-3 combines with J gene TRBJ2-7; D may be TRBD1 or TRBD2 (5 bases each). Trimming stripped 3 bases from V and 4 bases from J, with 13 bases between. The CDR3 has 14 amino acids. Germline V CDR1 and CDR2: ENHRY, SYGVKD.

This chain connects TRBV9 to TRBJ2-4, with 8 nucleotides matching TRBD2. The V gene's germline CDR1 is SGDLS and CDR2 YYNGEE. The CDR3 loop spans 13 amino acids. Trimming at V came to 0 bases and at J to 12 bases, leaving 5 bases not matched to a gene. CDR3 DNA: TGTGCCAGCAGCGTAGAGGGGCGGGGGGATCAGTACTTC. Its translation is CASSVEGRGDQYF.

This sequence joins TRBV4-1 and TRBJ2-1; D perhaps matches TRBD2 (5 bases). Germline CDR1 and CDR2: MGHRA and YSYEKL. The V gene lost 1 base and the J gene lost 10 bases, with 14 bases spanning the gap. This CDR3 contains 14 residues. The CDR3 sequence is CASSQGPTSSEQFF. The CDR3 DNA sequence: TGCGCCAGCAGCCAAGGACCCACTAGTTCCGAGCAGTTCTTC.

Only a few counts were recorded for this clonotype. The V gene is TRBV9, the J gene TRBJ2-3; 9 bases agree with TRBD1. V gave up 0 bases and J gave up 5 bases; unmatched junction bases: 7. Germline V lookup: CDR1 SGDLS, CDR2 YYNGEE. The CDR3 contains 16 residues. The CDR3 bases are TGTGCCAGCAGCGTAGAAGTCGGGACAGGGCGAGATACGCAGTATTTT. As protein: CASSVEVGTGRDTQYF.

The chain employs TRBV7-8 and TRBJ2-2; 16 bases map to TRBD2. Trimming removed 3 bases from V and 2 bases from J; junction bases left unmatched: 3. The CDR3 loop spans 18 amino acids. The germline gives CDR1 SGHVS, CDR2 FQNEAQ. The CDR3 reads CASSLGTSGRVNTGELFF. CDR3 nucleotides: TGTGCCAGCAGCTTGGGGACTAGCGGGAGGGTAAACACCGGGGAGCTGTTTTTT.

This clonotype has a handful of counts. V usage is TRBV18 and J usage is TRBJ2-7; D may be TRBD1 or TRBD2 (5 bases each). The V gene's germline CDR1 is KGHSH and CDR2 LQKENI. Trimming took 3 bases from V and 5 from J, leaving 23 bases between them. This CDR3 has 17 amino acids. CDR3 sequence: CASSPLTGPSLLNEQYF. CDR3 DNA: TGTGCCAGCTCACCCTTGACGGGGCCGTCCCTTCTCAACGAGCAGTACTTC.

This clonotype showed up just a few times. The V gene is TRBV4-1, the J gene TRBJ2-7; weak D call: TRBD1 (6 bases). V was pared by 4 bases and J by 2 bases, with 15 bases between. CDR3 length: 15 residues. Per germline, CDR1 MGHRA and CDR2 YSYEKL. In DNA, the CDR3 is TGCGCCAGCAGCCCCCTCCCGGCAGGGGCCTACGAGCAGTACTTC. This codes for CASSPLPAGAYEQYF.

This clonotype was detected ten times or more. This chain links TRBV11-2 with TRBJ2-1; TRBD1 is a possible D gene (6 bases). Germline assignment: CDR1 SGHAT and CDR2 FQNNGV. This CDR3 is 17 amino acids long. V was clipped by 7 bases and J by 5 bases, with 24 bases between them. CDR3 nucleotides: TGTGCCAGCACCGCACGGTACAGGGATGTGAAAGACAATGAGCAGTTCTTC. It encodes CASTARYRDVKDNEQFF.

This clonotype has more than one count but fewer than ten. The CDR3 DNA is TGTGCCAGCAGCGGGCGGGGGTTCTACGAGCAGTACTTC. This translates into CASSGRGFYEQYF. The chain links TRBV7-9 to TRBJ2-7, with TRBD2 matching over 7 bases. Germline CDR1 and CDR2: SEHNR and FQNEAQ (reference sequence). Trimming at V came to 5 bases and at J to 3 bases, leaving 4 bases not matched to a gene. The CDR3 has 13 amino acids.

This clonotype has just a few counts. The chain recombines TRBV5-6 with TRBJ2-2; perhaps TRBD1 as D (5 bases). Germline CDR1 and CDR2: SGHDT and YYEEEE. Deletions cut 3 bases from V and 3 bases from J, with 15 bases between. This CDR3 is 16 amino acids long. CDR3 sequence (DNA): TGTGCCAGCAGCTGGGGCGAATGGGGATACACCGGGGAGCTGTTTTTT. Translating gives CASSWGEWGYTGELFF.

This clonotype appeared a few times. The J gene is TRBJ2-2, the V gene TRBV20-1; 7 positions match TRBD1. This CDR3 has 13 amino acids. CDR1 DFQATT and CDR2 SNEGSKA come from the germline V gene (reference sequence). J lost 7 bases, V lost 3 bases, and 5 bases had no gene match. CDR3 in amino acids: CSARETGIGELFF. DNA for the CDR3: TGCAGTGCTAGGGAGACAGGGATCGGGGAGCTGTTTTTT.

This clonotype was seen only a few times. The CDR3 nucleotides read TGTGCCAGCGTGGGCTGGATAATGGACACTGAAGCTTTCTTT. Protein sequence: CASVGWIMDTEAFF. V is TRBV2 and J is TRBJ1-1; no reliable D call. The V and J ends lost 8 bases and 3 bases respectively, with 16 bases between them. Germline CDR1 SNHLY, CDR2 FYNNEI. The CDR3 spans 14 residues.

This clonotype was counted at least ten times. This chain links TRBV6-1 with TRBJ2-7, with D possibly matching TRBD2 (5 bases). The CDR3 loop spans 14 amino acids. V was shortened by 6 bases and J by 4 bases, with 16 bases between the two germline ends. CDR1 is MNHNS, CDR2 SASEGT, per germline. CDR3 region: CASSFEGGGYEQYF. CDR3 DNA: TGTGCCAGCAGCTTTGAGGGTGGTGGGTACGAGCAGTACTTC.

This clonotype was seen once. The rearrangement links TRBV4-1 to TRBJ2-7, with a tentative D call TRBD2 (6 bases). Trimming pared 4 bases from V and 0 bases from J, leaving 16 bases between. CDR1 is MGHRA and CDR2 is YSYEKL in the germline V gene. This CDR3 spans 16 amino acids. For the CDR3, the DNA is TGCGCCAGCAGCCCCCTTTGGGGGAGGACCTCCTACGAGCAGTACTTC. This sequence encodes CASSPLWGRTSYEQYF.

The chain combines TRBV6-1 with TRBJ2-3; TRBD2 matches 13 bases. Germline CDR1 and CDR2: MNHNS and SASEGT. CDR3 length: 16 amino acids. The J segment lost 2 bases and the V segment lost 8 bases, leaving 7 bases of the junction unmatched. CDR3 in DNA: TGTGCCAGCGGACAACTAGCGGGAGGGATCACAGATACGCAGTATTTT. Residues: CASGQLAGGITDTQYF.

V gene TRBV20-1 combines with J gene TRBJ2-1, with 10 bases identical to TRBD2. V gave up 5 bases and J gave up 7 bases; unmatched junction bases: 14. The CDR3 is 16 amino acids. Germline values: CDR1 DFQATT, CDR2 SNEGSKA (reference sequence). This CDR3 is CSAPHPSGRFRNEQFF. The CDR3 nucleotides read TGCAGTGCTCCACACCCTAGCGGGAGATTTAGAAATGAGCAGTTCTTC.

This clonotype was detected only a few times. The V and J genes are TRBV6-1 and TRBJ2-2, with TRBD2 matching over 10 bases. V lost 8 bases and J lost 5; bases outside the gene matches: 5. CDR1 is MNHNS, CDR2 SASEGT, per germline. This CDR3 has 14 residues. CDR3 sequence reads: CASLGLADTGELFF. For the CDR3, the DNA is TGTGCCAGCCTTGGACTAGCGGATACCGGGGAGCTGTTTTTT.

This clonotype was seen more than once but under ten times. This rearrangement joins TRBV9 to TRBJ2-4; 9 bases map to TRBD2. V lost 3 bases and J lost 8; bases outside the gene matches: 6. Germline CDR1 SGDLS, CDR2 YYNGEE. The CDR3 loop spans 14 amino acids. The CDR3 DNA sequence: TGTGCCAGCAGCGAGGGACTAGCATCATACATTCAGTACTTC. It encodes CASSEGLASYIQYF.